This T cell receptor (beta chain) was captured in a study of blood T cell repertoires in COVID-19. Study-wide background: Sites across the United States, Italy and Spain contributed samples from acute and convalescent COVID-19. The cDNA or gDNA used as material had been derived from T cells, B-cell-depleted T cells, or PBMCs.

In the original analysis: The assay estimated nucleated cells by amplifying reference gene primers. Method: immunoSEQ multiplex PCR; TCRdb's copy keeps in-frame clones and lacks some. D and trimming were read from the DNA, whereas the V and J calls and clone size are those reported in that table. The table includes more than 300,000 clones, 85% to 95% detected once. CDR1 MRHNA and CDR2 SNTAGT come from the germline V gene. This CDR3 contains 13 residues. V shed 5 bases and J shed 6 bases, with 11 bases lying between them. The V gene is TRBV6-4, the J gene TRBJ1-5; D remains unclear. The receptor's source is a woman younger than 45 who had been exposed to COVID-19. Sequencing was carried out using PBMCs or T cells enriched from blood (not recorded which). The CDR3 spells CASSSLAGQPQHF. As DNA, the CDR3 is TGTGCCAGCAGTTCACTCGCGGGTCAGCCCCAGCATTTT.